These 13 T cell receptor beta chains came from one sample sequenced in a study of human T cells and chemical hapten exposure. TCRdb redid the calling of the RACE reads with MiXCR, one entry per CDR3 protein. This table holds roughly 380,000 distinct CDR3 sequences, roughly 4.8% found once. The sample's time point: patch test 1, 2 weeks after DPC sensitization. The treatment denotes: therapeutic diphenylcyclopropenone sensitization with weekly scalp DPC. The source material was whole blood, sampled in connection with sensitization to the hapten diphenylcyclopropenone (DPC). The receptor source for this set is a woman aged 45-65 years with alopecia areata. Some clones in this sample may be carry-over from other donors' samples.

V gene TRBV6-5 combines with J gene TRBJ1-5; D remains ambiguous. In germline, CDR1 is MNHEY, CDR2 SVGAGI. V shed 0 bases and J shed 3 bases, with 6 bases lying between them. The CDR3 runs to 14 residues. This CDR3 reads CASSYSAFNQPQHF. DNA of the CDR3: TGTGCCAGCAGTTACTCGGCCTTCAATCAGCCCCAGCATTTT.

This clonotype was seen a few times. The chain carries TRBV27 and TRBJ2-1, with D maybe TRBD2 (6 bases). The V and J ends lost 2 bases and 9 bases respectively, with 20 bases between them. CDR3 length equals 16 residues. Germline V CDR1 and CDR2: MNHEY, SMNVEV (reference sequence). CDR3 bases: TGTGCCAGCAGTTTAGGTCGGGACTCCCGAGGTGGTGAGCAGTTCTTC. Protein: CASSLGRDSRGGEQFF.

This clonotype was observed at least ten times. V gene TRBV5-1 combines with J gene TRBJ1-1; a possible D gene is TRBD1 (5 bases). CDR1 and CDR2 from the germline V gene are SGHRS and YFSETQ. This CDR3 has 15 amino acids. Trimming stripped 0 bases from V and 1 base from J, with 10 bases between. The CDR3 bases are TGCGCCAGCAGCTTGGAGGGGTGGAGGAACACTGAAGCTTTCTTT. Its translation: CASSLEGWRNTEAFF.

This clonotype was detected only a few times. CDR3 sequence: CASSESGGPASREQYF. The CDR3 region has the DNA TGTGCCAGCAGTGAATCCGGGGGGCCCGCCTCCCGCGAGCAGTACTTC. This chain links TRBV2 with TRBJ2-7, with a tentative D call TRBD2 (7 bases). CDR1 is SNHLY, CDR2 FYNNEI, per germline. Deletions cut 2 bases from V and 6 bases from J, with 20 bases between. The CDR3 contains 16 residues.

The chain carries TRBV20-1 and TRBJ2-7, with 10 bases fitting TRBD1. This CDR3 contains 14 residues. Germline V lookup: CDR1 DFQATT, CDR2 SNEGSKA (reference sequence). V trimming: 5 bases; J trimming: 0 bases; junction bases outside the gene matches: 4. This CDR3 reads CSAGRQGASYEQYF. CDR3 coding DNA: TGCAGTGCTGGCCGACAGGGGGCCTCCTACGAGCAGTACTTC.

V is TRBV9 and J is TRBJ2-2, with 8 positions matching TRBD1. Looked up from germline, CDR1 is SGDLS and CDR2 is YYNGEE. The CDR3 extends over 16 amino acids. V gave up 3 bases and J gave up 7 bases; unmatched junction bases: 11. CDR3 in amino acids: CASSAWTGKGFGELFF. DNA of the CDR3: TGTGCCAGCAGCGCCTGGACAGGGAAGGGGTTCGGGGAGCTGTTTTTT.

This clonotype showed up many times. The chain couples TRBV29-1 to TRBJ1-1; unclear D gene. This CDR3 has 13 amino acids. Trimming removed 5 bases from V and 0 bases from J, with 10 bases in between. The germline V gene encodes CDR1 SQVTM and CDR2 ANQGSEA. The CDR3 reads CSVQQTLNTEAFF. The CDR3 nucleotides read TGCAGCGTTCAGCAGACTCTGAACACTGAAGCTTTCTTT.

The chain links TRBV3-1 to TRBJ1-6; the match to TRBD1 covers 7 bases. V shed 4 bases, J shed 8 bases, and the junction held 5 bases outside the gene matches. Germline CDR1 and CDR2: LGHDT and YNNKEL (reference sequence). This CDR3 contains 14 residues. In DNA, the CDR3 is TGTGCCAGCAGCCCGGGACAGCGGGATTCACCCCTCCACTTT. Its translation is CASSPGQRDSPLHF. Drawing the rest from reference TRBV3-1 and TRBJ1-6, the complete variable domain is DTAVSQTPKYLVTQMGNDKSIKCEQNLGHDTMYWYKQDSKKFLKIMFSYNNKELIINETVPNRFSPKSPDKAHLNLHINSLELGDSAVYFCASSPGQRDSPLHFGNGTRLTVT.

There are a few counts of this clonotype. V usage is TRBV6-1 and J usage is TRBJ1-5, with D tentatively TRBD1 (6 bases). Germline loops: CDR1 MNHNS, CDR2 SASEGT. V was trimmed by 5 bases and J by 5 bases, leaving 19 bases between them. CDR3 length equals 16 residues. CDR3 bases: TGTGCCAGCAGTCACACCCCCGGGACAACATATCAGCCCCAGCATTTT. Its translation: CASSHTPGTTYQPQHF.

This chain joins TRBV6-5 and TRBJ1-1, with TRBD1 as a possible D gene (5 bases). This CDR3 region has 13 residues. Trimming left V 3 bases short and J 5 bases short, with 10 bases between. CDR1 and CDR2 from the germline V gene are MNHEY and SVGAGI. The CDR3 here is CASSYWRGTEAFF. In DNA, the CDR3 is TGTGCCAGCAGTTATTGGAGGGGTACTGAAGCTTTCTTT.

Many counts were recorded for this clonotype. The chain is built from TRBV20-1 and TRBJ2-7; D is perhaps TRBD1 (6 bases). CDR3 size: 14 residues. V lost 1 base, J lost 3 bases, and 13 bases lay in between. Germline V gives CDR1 DFQATT, CDR2 SNEGSKA (reference sequence). This chain's CDR3 is CSARGEGQIYEQYF. The CDR3 DNA reads TGCAGTGCTAGAGGGGAAGGACAGATCTACGAGCAGTACTTC.

This clonotype was picked up a small number of times. V usage is TRBV30 and J usage is TRBJ2-1; tentatively, D is TRBD2 (5 bases). Trimming stripped 4 bases from V and 8 bases from J, with 12 bases between. The CDR3 extends over 12 amino acids. Germline CDR1 and CDR2: GTSNPN and SVGIG (reference sequence). CDR3 DNA sequence: TGTGCCTGGACGGAGGTTCAGGATGAGCAGTTCTTC. This translates into CAWTEVQDEQFF. Full variable domain (remainder filled in from reference TRBV30 and TRBJ2-1): SQTIHQWPATLVQPVGSPLSLECTVEGTSNPNLYWYRQAAGRGLQLLFYSVGIGQISSEVPQNLSASRPQDRQFILSSKKLLLSDSGFYLCAWTEVQDEQFFGPGTRLTVL.

Turning to this clonotype: A much larger clone differs by one base, so this may be a read error. The chain combines TRBV20-1 with TRBJ1-2; TRBD1 is a possible D gene (6 bases). V shed 1 base and J shed 4 bases, with 13 bases lying between them. Germline lookup yields CDR1 DFQATT and CDR2 SNEGSKA (reference sequence). The CDR3 has 14 amino acids. In DNA, the CDR3 is TGCAGTGCTAGAGGTCAGGGGCAGGGCTATGGCTACACCTTC. Translating gives CSARGQGQGYGYTF.